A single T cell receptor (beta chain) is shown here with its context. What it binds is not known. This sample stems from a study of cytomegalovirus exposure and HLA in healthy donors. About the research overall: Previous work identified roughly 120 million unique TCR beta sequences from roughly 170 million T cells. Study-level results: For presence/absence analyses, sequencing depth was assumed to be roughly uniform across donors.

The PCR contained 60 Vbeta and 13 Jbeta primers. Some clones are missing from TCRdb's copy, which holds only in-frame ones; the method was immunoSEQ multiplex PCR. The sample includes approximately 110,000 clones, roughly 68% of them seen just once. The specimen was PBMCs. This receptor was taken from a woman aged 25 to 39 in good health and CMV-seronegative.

The CDR3 bases are TGTGCCTGGACCTTATGGGGGAGCGGGGGACAACAAGAGACCCAGTACTTC. The encoded protein is CAWTLWGSGGQQETQYF. V is TRBV30 and J is TRBJ2-5, with 8 bases aligning to TRBD2. Germline V gene lookup returns CDR1 GTSNPN and CDR2 SVGIG (reference sequence). CDR3 length: 17 residues. V trimming: 4 bases; J trimming: 2 bases; junction bases outside the gene matches: 15.